Detailed here is one T cell receptor beta chain. Its target is not known. This specimen belongs to a study of cytomegalovirus exposure and HLA in healthy donors. Findings and limits, study-wide: Sequences of the TCR beta chain were said to predict the HLA-A and HLA-B alleles of most subjects accurately. A later analysis found most CMV-associated TCR beta chains apparently HLA-restricted. Some TCR beta chains (164 of them) were listed as cytomegalovirus-associated.

Primers for the PCR totalled 60 Vbeta and 13 Jbeta. Here immunoSEQ multiplex PCR was the method, and the copy in TCRdb shows in-frame clones only, minus some. The sample carries 130,000 to 150,000 clones, about 73% recorded once. This sequence was found in a man aged 35 to 55 in good health and CMV-seropositive. The specimen sequenced was PBMCs.

CDR3: CASRGGGRNQPQHF. DNA for the CDR3: TGTGCCAGCAGGGGGGGAGGGCGCAATCAGCCCCAGCATTTT. The V gene is TRBV28, the J gene TRBJ1-5, with D perhaps matching TRBD1 (5 bases). This CDR3 is built from 14 residues. Per the germline V gene, CDR1 is MDHEN and CDR2 is SYDVKM. V was clipped by 6 bases and J by 2 bases, with 11 bases between them.